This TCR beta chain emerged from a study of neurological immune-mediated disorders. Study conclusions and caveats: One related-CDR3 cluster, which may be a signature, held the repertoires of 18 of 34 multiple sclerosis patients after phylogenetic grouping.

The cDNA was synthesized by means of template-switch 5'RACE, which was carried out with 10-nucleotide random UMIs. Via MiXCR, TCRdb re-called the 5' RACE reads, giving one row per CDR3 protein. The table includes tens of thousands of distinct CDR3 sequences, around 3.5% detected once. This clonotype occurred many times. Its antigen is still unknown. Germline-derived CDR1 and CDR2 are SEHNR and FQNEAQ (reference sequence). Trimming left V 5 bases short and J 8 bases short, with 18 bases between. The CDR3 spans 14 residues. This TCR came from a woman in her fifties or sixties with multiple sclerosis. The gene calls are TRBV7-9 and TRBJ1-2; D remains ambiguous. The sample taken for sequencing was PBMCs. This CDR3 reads CASSPMSVLTGYTF. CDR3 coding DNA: TGTGCCAGCAGCCCCATGTCCGTCCTTACGGGCTACACCTTC. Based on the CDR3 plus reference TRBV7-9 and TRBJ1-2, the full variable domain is DTGVSQNPRHKITKRGQNVTFRCDPISEHNRLYWYRQTLGQGPEFLTYFQNEAQLEKSRLLSDRFSAERPKGSFSTLEIQRTEQGDSAMYLCASSPMSVLTGYTFGSGTRLTVV.